Below are 25 T cell receptor beta chains sequenced from a single sample in a study of T cell repertoires in cytomegalovirus infection. Their cognate antigens are unknown. TCRdb passed the reads through MiXCR, listing each CDR3 protein once. This sample carries 300,000 to 400,000 distinct CDR3 sequences, about 27% of them seen once, and the ten largest clones take around 18%. The sequencing here drew on cultured PBMCs, taken from culture after CMV antigen stimulation. The receptors were gathered from a human donor in good health (CMV status not recorded). Some clones in this sample may be carry-over from other donors' samples.

The rearrangement links TRBV7-4 to TRBJ2-2; unclear D gene. The CDR3 is 16 residues long. Germline loops: CDR1 SGHVT, CDR2 SQSDAQ. V was pared by 5 bases and J by 4 bases, with 17 bases between. This CDR3 is CASSQLARSGTGELFF. In DNA, the CDR3 is TGTGCCAGCAGCCAATTGGCCCGGTCGGGCACCGGGGAGCTGTTTTTT.

This clonotype has at least ten counts. The V and J genes are TRBV7-3 and TRBJ2-3; maybe TRBD2 (6 bases). Trimming pared 5 bases from V and 6 bases from J, leaving 39 bases between. Germline CDR1 and CDR2: SGHTA and FQGTGA. The CDR3 covers 22 residues. CDR3 amino acids: CASSQLGPITLGLRSRDDTQYF. Written as DNA, the CDR3 is TGTGCCAGCAGCCAACTGGGCCCTATTACCCTCGGACTACGCTCCCGGGATGATACGCAGTATTTT. Together with reference TRBV7-3 and TRBJ2-3, the CDR3 gives the full variable domain: GAGVSQTPSNKVTEKGKYVELRCDPISGHTALYWYRQSLGQGPEFLIYFQGTGAADDSGLPNDRFFAVRPEGSVSTLKIQRTERGDSAVYLCASSQLGPITLGLRSRDDTQYFGPGTRLTVL.

This clonotype has only a few counts. The V gene is TRBV11-3, the J gene TRBJ2-2, with TRBD1 identical over 7 bases. The CDR3 runs 15 residues. The V and J ends lost 5 bases and 2 bases, in that order; junction bases with no gene match: 5. Germline V CDR1 and CDR2: SGHNT, YENEEA. CDR3 loop: CASSRGQVNTGELFF. The DNA of the CDR3 is TGTGCCAGCAGCCGCGGACAGGTTAACACCGGGGAGCTGTTTTTT.

This clonotype was detected ten times or more. The CDR3 region has the DNA TGTGCCAGCAGCCCGCAGACGGACAGGAAAGCCTACGAGCAGTACTTC. Translation: CASSPQTDRKAYEQYF. The chain couples TRBV13 to TRBJ2-7, with 7 positions matching TRBD1. Per the germline V gene, CDR1 is PRHDT and CDR2 is FYEKMQ (reference sequence). The CDR3 is 16 amino acids. J was trimmed by 2 bases and V by 5 bases; bases with no gene match: 12.

V gene TRBV7-2 combines with J gene TRBJ2-7; 8 nucleotides match TRBD2. Trimming took 4 bases from V and 2 from J; bases not matched to a gene: 4. CDR3 length: 14 residues. Germline V CDR1 and CDR2: SGHTA, FQGNSA. The CDR3 is CASSSTSGAYEQYF. CDR3 coding DNA: TGTGCCAGCAGCTCCACTAGCGGCGCCTACGAGCAGTACTTC.

V is TRBV19 and J is TRBJ2-1; 7 nucleotides agree with TRBD1. Trimming at V came to 6 bases and at J to 3 bases, leaving 11 bases not matched to a gene. The CDR3 is made up of 16 amino acids. Germline loops: CDR1 LNHDA, CDR2 SQIVND (reference sequence). The DNA of the CDR3 is TGTGCCAGTAGGGAAACCTTCAGGGGGATCTACAATGAGCAGTTCTTC. Translated: CASRETFRGIYNEQFF.

This clonotype has only a few counts. The rearrangement uses TRBV6-5 and TRBJ2-2; D uncertain. With 6 bases removed from V and 1 base from J, the gap between germline ends came to 12 bases. This CDR3 has 15 amino acids. Germline CDR1 MNHEY, CDR2 SVGAGI. CDR3 nucleotides: TGTGCCAGCAGGTACCGAGGCTGGAACACCGGGGAGCTGTTTTTT. This translates into CASRYRGWNTGELFF.

J is TRBJ2-2 and V is TRBV7-2, with TRBD2 identical over 14 bases. V trimming: 4 bases; J trimming: 8 bases; junction bases outside the gene matches: 6. The CDR3 is made up of 16 amino acids. Germline lookup yields CDR1 SGHTA and CDR2 FQGNSA. CDR3 region: CASSSGTSGSGGELFF. The CDR3 DNA reads as TGTGCCAGCAGCTCGGGGACTAGCGGGAGCGGTGGGGAGCTGTTTTTT. The complete variable domain, with remaining parts taken from reference TRBV7-2 and TRBJ2-2, reads GAGVSQSPSNKVTEKGKDVELRCDPISGHTALYWYRQSLGQGLEFLIYFQGNSAPDKSGLPSDRFSAERTGGSVSTLTIQRTQQEDSAVYLCASSSGTSGSGGELFFGEGSRLTVL.

The rearrangement joins TRBV5-4 to TRBJ2-1; possibly TRBD1 or TRBD2 for D (5 bases each). The V and J ends lost 5 bases and 8 bases respectively, with 14 bases between them. The germline gives CDR1 SGHNT, CDR2 YYREEE (reference sequence). This CDR3 contains 13 residues. Here the CDR3 reads CASRGRRDDEQFF. In nucleotides, the CDR3 is TGTGCCAGCAGGGGGAGAAGGGACGATGAGCAGTTCTTC.

This clonotype appeared a few times. This CDR3 is CASSISEAWDPFF. The CDR3 DNA sequence: TGTGCCAGTAGTATCTCCGAAGCATGGGATCCGTTCTTC. The chain has TRBV19 and TRBJ2-1; D call uncertain. Looked up from germline, CDR1 is LNHDA and CDR2 is SQIVND (reference sequence). The CDR3 contains 13 residues. Trimming removed 3 bases at V and 15 bases at J, with 18 bases between.

This clonotype has only a few counts. The chain recombines TRBV19 with TRBJ1-4, with a possible D match to TRBD1 (5 bases). In germline, CDR1 is LNHDA, CDR2 SQIVND (reference sequence). The CDR3 is 16 amino acids. The V and J ends lost 3 bases and 0 bases respectively, with 11 bases between them. This CDR3 reads CASSIGGYATNEKLFF. Written as DNA, the CDR3 is TGTGCCAGTAGTATTGGGGGGTACGCAACTAATGAAAAACTGTTTTTT.

The chain couples TRBV19 to TRBJ1-2; no firm D call. Germline-derived CDR1 and CDR2 are LNHDA and SQIVND (reference sequence). The V gene lost 0 bases and the J gene lost 6 bases, with 17 bases spanning the gap. The CDR3 is made up of 16 amino acids. In nucleotides, the CDR3 is TGTGCCAGTAGTATAGAGGGAGCGGGGTTTGGCCATGGCTACACCTTC. This sequence encodes CASSIEGAGFGHGYTF.

This clonotype has just a few counts. The chain uses TRBV12-3 or TRBV12-4 and TRBJ2-7; D call uncertain. Trimming took 7 bases from V and 6 from J, leaving 19 bases between them. The CDR3 has 14 residues. In nucleotides, the CDR3 is TGTGCCAGCATCAGATCGGCAGGATATGGCGAGCAGTACTTC. Its translation: CASIRSAGYGEQYF.

V and J are TRBV5-4 and TRBJ1-1; D perhaps matches TRBD1 (6 bases). The CDR3 sequence is 14 residues long. The V and J ends lost 5 bases and 1 base respectively, with 12 bases between them. Germline V CDR1 and CDR2: SGHNT, YYREEE (reference sequence). CDR3 sequence (DNA): TGTGCCAGCAGGTACACAGGGAGGAACACTGAAGCTTTCTTT. Amino acid sequence: CASRYTGRNTEAFF.

J is TRBJ1-1 and V is TRBV6-5; the D gene is possibly TRBD1 (6 bases). V was clipped by 7 bases and J by 4 bases, with 13 bases between them. CDR3 length equals 13 residues. Per germline, CDR1 MNHEY and CDR2 SVGAGI. This CDR3 reads CASNRGGSTEAFF. CDR3 nucleotides: TGTGCCAGCAATAGAGGGGGGAGCACTGAAGCTTTCTTT.

There are a few counts of this clonotype. This chain joins TRBV5-5 and TRBJ2-1, with 12 bases aligning to TRBD2. CDR1 is SGHKS, CDR2 YYEKEE, per germline (reference sequence). Trimming cost V 0 bases and J 2 bases; bases outside gene matches: 12. The CDR3 covers 20 residues. This CDR3 is CASSLGLLAGGPRTYNEQFF. The DNA of the CDR3 is TGTGCCAGCAGCTTGGGGTTGCTAGCGGGAGGGCCCAGGACCTACAATGAGCAGTTCTTC.

This clonotype was counted only a few times. The chain recombines TRBV7-3 with TRBJ1-6, with 11 bases that match TRBD1. The junction had 7 bases not matched to a gene; V was cut back by 2 bases and J by 13 bases. The CDR3 consists of 15 residues. The germline V gene encodes CDR1 SGHTA and CDR2 FQGTGA. In nucleotides, the CDR3 is TGTGCCAGCAGCTTACTAGGACAGGGGGCGGCCCCCCTCCACTTT. It specifies CASSLLGQGAAPLHF.

The V and J genes are TRBV27 and TRBJ1-1; 8 bases fit TRBD1. After removal of 8 bases from V and 0 bases from J, the junction contained 14 bases not matched to a gene. CDR3 length: 17 residues. CDR1 MNHEY and CDR2 SMNVEV come from the germline V gene (reference sequence). The DNA of the CDR3 is TGTGCCAGCGGGCCCCCGGGACAGGTCCACATGAACACTGAAGCTTTCTTT. Protein product: CASGPPGQVHMNTEAFF.

The chain carries TRBV9 and TRBJ2-2; a weak D match, TRBD1 (6 bases). Germline V gene lookup returns CDR1 SGDLS and CDR2 YYNGEE. V lost 1 base and J lost 2, with 15 bases in between. There are 17 residues in the CDR3. This CDR3 is CASSVNNRERNTGELFF. The CDR3 coding sequence is TGTGCCAGCAGCGTAAATAACAGGGAGAGAAACACCGGGGAGCTGTTTTTT. Supplemented by reference TRBV9 and TRBJ2-2, the full variable domain reads DSGVTQTPKHLITATGQRVTLRCSPRSGDLSVYWYQQSLDQGLQFLIQYYNGEERAKGNILERFSAQQFPDLHSELNLSSLELGDSALYFCASSVNNRERNTGELFFGEGSRLTVL.

This clonotype was counted only a few times. The CDR3 loop is CASSQGTGMNTEAFF. CDR3 sequence (DNA): TGTGCCAGCAGCCAAGGGACAGGGATGAACACTGAAGCTTTCTTT. This chain joins TRBV4-2 and TRBJ1-1, with 8 bases identical to TRBD1. With 1 base clipped from V and 0 bases from J, the junction kept 1 base outside the gene matches. The CDR3 is made up of 15 amino acids. Germline V gene data show CDR1 as LGHNA and CDR2 as YNFKEQ.

A few counts support this clonotype. V gene TRBV19 combines with J gene TRBJ1-2; D is unresolved. The CDR3 extends over 15 amino acids. Germline-derived CDR1 and CDR2 are LNHDA and SQIVND (reference sequence). V gave up 6 bases and J gave up 7 bases, with 21 bases separating them. CDR3 nucleotide sequence: TGTGCCAGTAGAAGAAGCAGCCCAAGCATCGGTGGCTACACCTTC. Amino acids: CASRRSSPSIGGYTF.

The chain is built from TRBV6-6 and TRBJ2-7; 7 bases are shared with TRBD1. Germline V gene lookup returns CDR1 MNHNY and CDR2 SVGAGI (reference sequence). J gave up 3 bases and V 0 bases, and 8 bases lay outside the gene matches. The CDR3 runs 16 residues. The CDR3 here is CASSYSLYRGGYEQYF. The CDR3 DNA follows: TGTGCCAGCAGTTACTCCCTATACAGGGGTGGCTACGAGCAGTACTTC.

This sequence joins TRBV7-6 and TRBJ2-1, with TRBD2 matching 16 bases. The CDR3 covers 18 residues. Germline loops: CDR1 SGHVS, CDR2 FNYEAQ. The trim removed 5 bases at V and 8 bases at J, leaving 12 bases unmatched. CDR3 loop: CASSGTSGRGVVADEQFF. DNA for the CDR3: TGTGCCAGCAGCGGGACTAGCGGGAGGGGCGTTGTGGCGGATGAGCAGTTCTTC.

The chain joins TRBV7-9 to TRBJ2-3, with 7 bases aligning to TRBD1. With V trimmed by 5 bases and J by 0 bases, 5 bases remained unmatched. The CDR3 sequence is 15 residues long. Germline V gives CDR1 SEHNR, CDR2 FQNEAQ (reference sequence). CDR3 residues: CASSPGQQSTDTQYF. For the CDR3, the DNA is TGTGCCAGCAGCCCGGGACAGCAAAGCACAGATACGCAGTATTTT.

In this sample, this clonotype turned up a few times. V and J are TRBV7-9 and TRBJ1-5, with 7 bases lining up with TRBD1. V shed 1 base, J shed 3 bases, and the junction held 3 bases outside the gene matches. This CDR3 comprises 15 residues. Germline V gives CDR1 SEHNR, CDR2 FQNEAQ (reference sequence). In DNA, the CDR3 is TGTGCCAGCAGCTTAGACAGGGGAATCAATCAGCCCCAGCATTTT. It is translated as CASSLDRGINQPQHF.